This T cell receptor beta chain was obtained from a study of regulatory T cells in long-lasting Graves disease. Study-level findings and limits: There were preferences for TRBV28, TRBJ1-2 and TRBJ2-5 in persistent disease.

The CDR3 is made up of 14 amino acids. V was pared by 0 bases and J by 8 bases, with 9 bases between. CDR1 is SGHRS, CDR2 YFSETQ, per germline. Indicated time point: persistent/refractory GD, antithyroid drugs over 5 years with positive TRAb. RNA extracted from PBMCs served as the sequencing template. American Thyroid Association guidelines defined Graves' disease diagnosis. This clonotype was detected only a few times. What it recognizes is unknown. In building TCR beta libraries, iRepertoire HTBI primers were used together with Arm-PCR of CDR3 regions. Each CDR3 protein is one row after TCRdb ran MiXCR on the multiplex PCR reads. The sample shows around 400,000 distinct CDR3 sequences, around 20% of them seen only once.

The material was peripheral blood mononuclear cells (PBMCs), obtained when the disease was refractory, from a patient treated with antithyroid drugs. This clonotype originated in a female donor with Graves disease. The chain couples TRBV5-1 to TRBJ1-6; D is undetermined. The CDR3 DNA sequence: TGCGCCAGCAGCTTGGTACGGATGGATTCACCCCTCCACTTT. This codes for CASSLVRMDSPLHF. Using reference TRBV5-1 and TRBJ1-6 for the parts outside the CDR3, the full variable domain is KAGVTQTPRYLIKTRGQQVTLSCSPISGHRSVSWYQQTPGQGLQFLFEYFSETQRNKGNFPGRFSGRQFSNSRSEMNVSTLELGDSALYLCASSLVRMDSPLHFGNGTRLTVT.